This TCR beta chain was captured by sequencing in a study of molecular identifiers for immune sequencing clone quantification. J was trimmed by 3 bases and V by 7 bases; bases with no gene match: 0. Germline V gene lookup returns CDR1 KGHDR and CDR2 SFDVKD. This CDR3 contains 13 residues. Sorted inputs of 20,000 to 1,000,000 cells, with 10%, 30% or 50% RNA, yielded naive CD8 libraries. The authors sorted naive CD8 T cells as CD8+CD4-CCR7+CD45RA+. Generation of bulk TCR libraries relied on previously described methods and listed TCR primers. TCRdb re-derived calls from the PCR reads in MiXCR, one entry per CDR3 protein. The sample contains over 550,000 distinct CDR3 sequences, about 25% of which appear only once. This clonotype occurred many times.

The sequenced sample was naive CD8+ T cells from blood, with Jurkat cell RNA spiked in. As for subset: FACS-sorted CD8+CD4-CCR7+CD45RA+ naive T cells. This TCR was sampled from a human donor in good health. Some libraries in this study had Jurkat cell RNA spiked in. This chain joins TRBV24-1 and TRBJ2-2; TRBD1 aligns across 8 bases. CDR3 loop: CATRQGDTGELFF. The CDR3 DNA is TGTGCCACCAGACAGGGGGACACCGGGGAGCTGTTTTTT.